This T cell receptor (beta chain) was obtained from a study of technical replicates of blood from a handful of donors. Repertoires were generated with immunoSEQ multiplex PCR, while TCRdb's copy carries only in-frame clones and drops some. The sample holds about 14,000 clones, roughly 80% seen once. In germline, CDR1 is SQVTM, CDR2 ANQGSEA. The CDR3 is 12 amino acids. The V gene end was trimmed by 5 bases and the J gene end by 5 bases; junction bases not matched to a gene: 4. This sequence originates from a human donor in good health. The rearrangement joins TRBV29-1 to TRBJ2-5; TRBD1 matches 8 bases. The sequenced material came from PBMCs. The CDR3 DNA reads as TGCAGCGTTAGGACAGGGATGGAGACCCAGTACTTC. Translated: CSVRTGMETQYF.